Listed below are T cell receptor beta chains from one sample, sequenced in a study of STAT5B mutations in CD4+ large granular lymphocyte leukemia. Data came from immunoSEQ multiplex PCR; TCRdb stores just in-frame clones and leaves some out. Of roughly 40,000 clones listed, approximately 80% are singletons. The sequenced sample was CD4+ T cells from blood buffy coats. Receptors originate from a human donor in good health. Both conserved end residues are part of each CDR3. The D gene is left open where the match is weak. Expanded clones are given a class, and other clones once, few, many or no size at all.

d_call,v_call,clone_size,j_call,cdr3_nt,cdr3_aa
-,TRBV25-1,-,TRBJ1-2,TGTGCCAGCAGTGAACAATCCGGGACTGGACTTTATGGCTACACCTTC,CASSEQSGTGLYGYTF
TRBD1,TRBV30,-,TRBJ2-7,TGTGCCTGGGTTTGGAGAAGTGGACAGGGACGGAACGAGCAGTACTTC,CAWVWRSGQGRNEQYF
TRBD1,TRBV2,-,TRBJ1-2,TGTGCCAGCAGTGAGCTAAGGGACAGAGACTATGGCTACACCTTC,CASSELRDRDYGYTF
TRBD1,TRBV19,-,TRBJ1-1,TGTGCCAGTAGTATCAGACAGGGGAGCACTGAAGCTTTCTTT,CASSIRQGSTEAFF
-,TRBV7-9,once,TRBJ2-1,TGTGCCAGCAGCGGCCGGACTGAAAGCTCCTACAATGAGCAGTTCTTC,CASSGRTESSYNEQFF
-,TRBV7-7,-,TRBJ2-1,TGTGCTAGCAGCACGACAGGAGGCAATGAGCAGTTCTTC,CASSTTGGNEQFF
TRBD1,TRBV7-8,-,TRBJ1-4,TGTGCCAGCAGCCCACGGACAGGGTATAGACTGTTTTTT,CASSPRTGYRLFF
-,TRBV19,-,TRBJ2-7,TGTGCCAGTAGTATAGAACCCCCTATATGGGAACACTACGAGCAGTACTTC,CASSIEPPIWEHYEQYF
-,TRBV10-3,-,TRBJ1-5,TGTGCCATCAGTGAGGCCCGGGACGGTCAGCCCCAGCATTTT,CAISEARDGQPQHF
-,TRBV19,-,TRBJ2-3,TGTGCCAGTAGTATGGGGAGGCGTAGCACAGATACGCAGTATTTT,CASSMGRRSTDTQYF
-,TRBV6-6,-,TRBJ1-1,TGTGCCAGCAGTTACCCCGGGGTCGACAGCAGCGCTGAAGCTTTCTTT,CASSYPGVDSSAEAFF
-,TRBV30,-,TRBJ2-5,TGTGCCTGGAGTATGTACGGGGGAGAGACCCAGTACTTC,CAWSMYGGETQYF
-,TRBV2,once,TRBJ2-5,TGTGCCAGCAGTGAAGCTTGGCAGGGACAAGAGACCCAGTACTTC,CASSEAWQGQETQYF
-,TRBV28,-,TRBJ1-2,TGTGCCAGCACCCCATCGAGGGGAATCCATGGCTACACCTTC,CASTPSRGIHGYTF
-,TRBV28,-,TRBJ2-3,TGTGCCAGCAGTTTTCCCCTAGTTGCAGATACGCAGTATTTT,CASSFPLVADTQYF
-,TRBV7-8,-,TRBJ1-2,TGTGCCACTGGAGTTGCCTCCTATGGCTACACCTTC,CATGVASYGYTF
-,TRBV19,-,TRBJ2-2,TGTGCCAGTAGTCGGTCGGGCAGGGTATCGGGGGAGCTGTTTTTT,CASSRSGRVSGELFF
TRBD1,TRBV30,once,TRBJ2-7,TGTGCCTGGGGGACAGCCTACGAGCAGTACTTC,CAWGTAYEQYF
TRBD1,TRBV27,-,TRBJ1-2,TGTGCCAGCGGACAGGGGAACTATGGCTACACCTTC,CASGQGNYGYTF
-,TRBV19,-,TRBJ2-2,TGTGCCAGTGGCGAGGTGGACGGTCGAAGGCTGTTTTTT,CASGEVDGRRLFF
-,TRBV5-1,-,TRBJ1-5,TGCGCCAGCAGCTTGGCGGGCCCGAATAGCAATCAGCCCCAGCATTTT,CASSLAGPNSNQPQHF
-,TRBV11-2,-,TRBJ2-7,TGTGCCAGCAGCTTAGTCCGGGGGGCTGCCTACGAGCAGTACTTC,CASSLVRGAAYEQYF
TRBD1,TRBV5-4,once,TRBJ2-2,TGTGCCAGCAGTCCCGATCCTACAGGGGCGACGAACACCGGGGAGCTGTTTTTT,CASSPDPTGATNTGELFF
TRBD1,TRBV19,once,TRBJ2-1,TGTGCCAGCCACTACCGGGACAGATACAATGAGCAGTTCTTC,CASHYRDRYNEQFF
-,TRBV6-5,-,TRBJ1-2,TGTGCCAGCAGTTACCTTAAAGGAGGGGGCTATGGCTACACCTTC,CASSYLKGGGYGYTF
TRBD1,TRBV19,few,TRBJ1-5,TGTGCCAGTACTCCGACAGGGAGGGAACAGCCCCAGCATTTT,CASTPTGREQPQHF
-,TRBV9,-,TRBJ1-5,TGTGCCAGCAGCGCCGAGGACAACAATCAGCCCCAGCATTTT,CASSAEDNNQPQHF
-,TRBV16,-,TRBJ2-5,TGTGCCAGCAGCCAATCGGCGGATGGGGCCCAGTACTTC,CASSQSADGAQYF
TRBD1,TRBV10-3,-,TRBJ1-2,TGTGCCATCAGTGAGGGACAGGGAAGAGTCTATGGCTACACCTTC,CAISEGQGRVYGYTF
-,TRBV7-9,few,TRBJ2-7,TGTGCCAGCAGCTTAGAGGCAGGGAAGGGCGGCTACGAGCAGTACTTC,CASSLEAGKGGYEQYF
-,TRBV19,few,TRBJ1-6,TGTGCCACCGCGACGGTTAGCTCCTATAATTCACCCCTCCACTTT,CATATVSSYNSPLHF
-,TRBV4-1,-,TRBJ1-2,TGCGCCAGCAGCCAAGTGGGGGGACCGCAGTCTAATAACTATGGCTACACCTTC,CASSQVGGPQSNNYGYTF
-,TRBV28,-,TRBJ1-1,TGTGCCAGCAGTTCCAGCCGGGACCTGAACACTGAAGCTTTCTTT,CASSSSRDLNTEAFF
TRBD1,TRBV19,-,TRBJ1-5,TGTGCCAGTAGCGGACAGGATAATAGCAATCAGCCCCAGCATTTT,CASSGQDNSNQPQHF
-,TRBV9,-,TRBJ1-6,TGTGCCAGCAGCGCGTACTCAGGCGGAGGGACACCCCTCCACTTT,CASSAYSGGGTPLHF
-,TRBV30,-,TRBJ2-7,TGTGCCTGGAGTTCAACTAGCCGATACTCCTACGAGCAGTACTTC,CAWSSTSRYSYEQYF
-,TRBV28,-,TRBJ1-2,TGTGCCAGCAGTTTCCGAGGCAACCTTATAAACTATGGCTACACCTTC,CASSFRGNLINYGYTF
-,TRBV2,once,TRBJ2-2,TGTGCCAGCAGCCTTCTAGCGAGGGAGCTGTTTTTT,CASSLLARELFF
-,TRBV4-2,-,TRBJ2-7,TGTGCCAGCAGCCAAGATCCTGGATACTACGAGCAGTACTTC,CASSQDPGYYEQYF
-,TRBV19,-,TRBJ1-5,TGTGCCAGTAGTATGATAGGATATAGCAATCAGCCCCAGCATTTT,CASSMIGYSNQPQHF
-,TRBV19,-,TRBJ1-6,TGTGCCAGTAACCCTCAGGGTGATAATTCACCCCTCCACTTT,CASNPQGDNSPLHF
TRBD2,TRBV11-2,-,TRBJ2-1,TGTGCCAGCAGCTTGAGGGGACTAGCGGCCTACAATGAGCAGTTCTTC,CASSLRGLAAYNEQFF
-,TRBV19,few,TRBJ1-5,TGTGCCAGTAGTATAGGGTGGCAGATTAATCAGCCCCAGCATTTT,CASSIGWQINQPQHF
-,TRBV7-2,-,TRBJ2-7,TGTGCCAGCAGCTTAGGAGGGAGTCAACGCGAGCAGTACTTC,CASSLGGSQREQYF
-,TRBV7-9,few,TRBJ1-1,TGTGCCAGCAGCTTCGGACCCATTGAAGCTTTCTTT,CASSFGPIEAFF
TRBD2,TRBV4-3,-,TRBJ2-7,TGCGCCAGCAGCCAAGAAACGGGAGGGCCTAGCGAGCAGTACTTC,CASSQETGGPSEQYF
-,TRBV6-6,few,TRBJ2-7,TGTGCCAGCACTCGAACGTCGGTAAGCGAGCAGTACTTC,CASTRTSVSEQYF
TRBD1,TRBV6-6,-,TRBJ2-7,TGTGCCAGCAGTGCTACCGGGACAGGGGCCTACGAGCAGTACTTC,CASSATGTGAYEQYF
-,TRBV19,-,TRBJ1-4,TGTGCCAGTAGTATAGGCGGGACTGTAAGTGAAAAACTGTTTTTT,CASSIGGTVSEKLFF
-,TRBV19,few,TRBJ2-7,TGTGCCAGTAGTATTGTGGGGGGCGGAAGCTCCTACGAGCAGTACTTC,CASSIVGGGSSYEQYF
-,TRBV7-9,few,TRBJ1-2,TGTGCCAGCAGTCAGAAGGAGGGCTACACCTTC,CASSQKEGYTF
-,TRBV23-1,medium-sized,TRBJ1-1,TGCGCCAGCAGTCTCTTCCCGGGGCATAGGGCTTTCTTT,CASSLFPGHRAFF
-,TRBV19,-,TRBJ2-7,TGTGCCAGTAGTATAAGCACATTGGGTTCCTACGAGCAGTACTTC,CASSISTLGSYEQYF
TRBD2,TRBV25-1,-,TRBJ2-5,TGTGCCAGCAGTGAATTACTGGGGGGGGAGACCCAGTACTTC,CASSELLGGETQYF
-,TRBV5-1,once,TRBJ2-3,TGCGCCAGCAGCGCCAGCCGGACTAGCACAGATACGCAGTATTTT,CASSASRTSTDTQYF
-,TRBV11-2,-,TRBJ2-7,TGTGCCAGCAGCCCGCGGTTGTACGAGCAGTACTTC,CASSPRLYEQYF
-,TRBV9,-,TRBJ2-1,TGTGCCAGCAGCTTTAGCGGAGCTCCAGGCAATGAGCAGTTCTTC,CASSFSGAPGNEQFF